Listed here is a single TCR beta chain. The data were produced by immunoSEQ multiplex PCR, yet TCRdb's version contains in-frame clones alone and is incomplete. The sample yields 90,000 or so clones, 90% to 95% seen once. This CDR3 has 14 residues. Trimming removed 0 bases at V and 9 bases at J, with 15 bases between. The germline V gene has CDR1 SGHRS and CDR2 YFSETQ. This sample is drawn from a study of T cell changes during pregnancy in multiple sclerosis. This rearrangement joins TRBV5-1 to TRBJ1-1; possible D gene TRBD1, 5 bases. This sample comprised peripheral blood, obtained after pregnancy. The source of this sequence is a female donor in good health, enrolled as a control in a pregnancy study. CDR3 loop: CASSLEFGQAQAFF. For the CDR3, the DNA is TGCGCCAGCAGCTTGGAATTCGGACAAGCCCAAGCTTTCTTT. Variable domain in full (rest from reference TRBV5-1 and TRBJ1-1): KAGVTQTPRYLIKTRGQQVTLSCSPISGHRSVSWYQQTPGQGLQFLFEYFSETQRNKGNFPGRFSGRQFSNSRSEMNVSTLELGDSALYLCASSLEFGQAQAFFGQGTRLTVV.